This T cell receptor (beta chain) was retrieved from a study of CD8+ T cells in alopecia areata. Stated treatment: oral pan-JAK inhibitor, 5-10 mg twice daily. Germline CDR1 reads SGHAT; CDR2 reads FQNNGV. This CDR3 has 15 amino acids. The J segment lost 3 bases and the V segment lost 4 bases, leaving 3 bases of the junction unmatched. Once RNA had been extracted, it was reverse transcribed into cDNA to act as the sequencing template. The protocol was immunoSEQ multiplex PCR, while the TCRdb copy is restricted to in-frame clones and leaves out a portion. This sample carries some 190,000 clones, 51% of them seen once, and the ten largest clones take around 9.1%.

The material was CD8+ T cells sorted from blood, obtained around week 53, from a patient treated with tofacitinib. The TCR originated in a human donor with alopecia areata. V and J are TRBV11-2 and TRBJ2-1, with 10 bases matching TRBD2. CDR3 DNA sequence: TGTGCCAGCAGCTCTAGGACTAGCGGCTACAATGAGCAGTTCTTC. It codes for CASSSRTSGYNEQFF. The whole variable domain, remainder taken from reference TRBV11-2 and TRBJ2-1, is EAGVAQSPRYKIIEKRQSVAFWCNPISGHATLYWYQQILGQGPKLLIQFQNNGVVDDSQLPKDRFSAERLKGVDSTLKIQPAKLEDSAVYLCASSSRTSGYNEQFFGPGTRLTVL.